These 24 T cell receptor beta chains share one sample of origin, sequenced in a study of cytomegalovirus exposure and HLA in healthy donors. Primers for the PCR totalled 60 Vbeta and 13 Jbeta. The repertoire was sequenced with immunoSEQ multiplex PCR; TCRdb's copy has only in-frame clones and lacks some. The sample gives 100,000 to 150,000 clones, around four fifths of which show up once; roughly a tenth is in the top ten. Sequences were obtained from PBMCs. The receptors here all came from a man aged 30-40 years in good health and CMV-seropositive.

This clone was seen more than once but under ten times. V is TRBV10-3 and J is TRBJ2-7; D may be TRBD2 (5 bases). V gave up 4 bases and J gave up 2 bases, with 12 bases separating them. The CDR3 consists of 14 residues. The germline gives CDR1 ENHRY, CDR2 SYGVKD. The CDR3: CAISGRERTYEQYF. The CDR3 nucleotides read TGTGCCATCAGTGGACGGGAACGAACCTACGAGCAGTACTTC.

This chain joins TRBV19 and TRBJ2-7; no clear D gene. The CDR3 runs to 13 residues. Trimming left V 6 bases short and J 7 bases short, with 16 bases between. The germline V gene has CDR1 LNHDA and CDR2 SQIVND (reference sequence). CDR3 protein: CASSLLLIREQYF. The CDR3, as DNA: TGTGCCAGTAGCCTTCTCCTTATTCGGGAGCAGTACTTC.

The rearrangement links TRBV6-1 to TRBJ2-7, with TRBD1 identical over 9 bases. The CDR3 covers 13 residues. The V gene's germline CDR1 is MNHNS and CDR2 SASEGT. J gave up 7 bases and V 6 bases, and 7 bases lay outside the gene matches. The CDR3 here is CASRLQGAGEQYF. The CDR3 DNA reads as TGTGCCAGCAGGCTACAGGGGGCAGGGGAGCAGTACTTC.

The rearrangement links TRBV7-2 to TRBJ2-7; TRBD2 aligns across 10 bases. This CDR3 is 15 amino acids long. Germline V gene sequence: CDR1 SGHTA, CDR2 FQGNSA. Trimming cost V 5 bases and J 0 bases; bases outside gene matches: 4. The CDR3 is CASSPLAGASYEQYF. The CDR3 DNA follows: TGTGCCAGCAGCCCCCTAGCGGGAGCCTCCTACGAGCAGTACTTC.

This chain connects TRBV6-5 to TRBJ2-1; 9 bases line up with TRBD1. The germline V gene encodes CDR1 MNHEY and CDR2 SVGAGI. The CDR3 runs 14 residues. The V segment lost 6 bases and the J segment 7 bases; nucleotides outside the gene matches: 7. CDR3 bases: TGTGCCAGCAGGAAGAGACAGGGGGTGAATGAGCAGTTCTTC. Translating it yields CASRKRQGVNEQFF.

This chain uses TRBV30 with TRBJ2-3; 8 bases line up with TRBD1. Losses at the gene ends were 3 bases for V and 2 bases for J; bases not matched to a gene: 4. CDR1 and CDR2 from the germline V gene are GTSNPN and SVGIG (reference sequence). There are 14 residues in the CDR3. CDR3 DNA: TGTGCCTGGAGCCGGGACAGGCCCACAGATACGCAGTATTTT. Translated: CAWSRDRPTDTQYF.

V usage is TRBV6-1 and J usage is TRBJ2-3, with D possibly matching TRBD1 (5 bases). From germline, CDR1 is MNHNS and CDR2 SASEGT. The CDR3 is 14 residues long. With 6 bases removed from V and 3 bases from J, the gap between germline ends came to 13 bases. Here the CDR3 reads CASSAGHLTDTQYF. Written as DNA, the CDR3 is TGTGCCAGCAGCGCCGGACATTTAACAGATACGCAGTATTTT.

The chain employs TRBV27 and TRBJ2-1; TRBD1 matches 10 bases. The CDR3 consists of 18 residues. From germline, CDR1 is MNHEY and CDR2 SMNVEV (reference sequence). J lost 3 bases, V lost 2 bases, and 10 bases had no gene match. The CDR3 region is CASSLAPGQGYHYNEQFF. As DNA, the CDR3 is TGTGCCAGCAGTTTAGCCCCGGGACAGGGGTATCACTACAATGAGCAGTTCTTC.

This clone showed up just a few times. J is TRBJ2-1 and V is TRBV5-5; TRBD1 matches at 10 bases. Germline assignment: CDR1 SGHKS and CDR2 YYEKEE (reference sequence). The CDR3 covers 16 residues. V dropped 4 bases and J dropped 9; count of bases not matched to a gene: 13. CDR3 sequence: CASSAPGQGFSGEQFF. The CDR3 DNA sequence: TGTGCCAGCAGCGCGCCGGGACAGGGGTTTTCCGGTGAGCAGTTCTTC.

This rearrangement joins TRBV27 to TRBJ2-4; the match to TRBD1 covers 10 bases. The CDR3 consists of 15 residues. Trimming at V came to 6 bases and at J to 9 bases, leaving 11 bases not matched to a gene. Germline assignment: CDR1 MNHEY and CDR2 SMNVEV (reference sequence). The CDR3 sequence: CASSGQGGVRSIQYF. For the CDR3, the DNA is TGTGCCAGCAGCGGACAGGGGGGTGTAAGGTCCATTCAGTACTTC.

The rearrangement joins TRBV6-5 to TRBJ1-2; 9 bases are shared with TRBD1. Germline V gene lookup returns CDR1 MNHEY and CDR2 SVGAGI. V lost 4 bases, J lost 8 bases, and 11 bases stayed unmatched. The CDR3 spans 15 residues. The CDR3 region has the DNA TGTGCCAGCAGTTCTGAAACGGACAGGGGAGGCGGCTACACCTTC. The encoded protein is CASSSETDRGGGYTF.

This clone has only one observation. The chain is built from TRBV14 and TRBJ2-3; TRBD2 aligns across 9 bases. Germline V gives CDR1 SGHDN, CDR2 FVKESK. With 3 bases clipped from V and 3 bases from J, the junction kept 19 bases outside the gene matches. The CDR3 extends over 20 amino acids. CDR3 DNA: TGTGCCAGCAGCCAGCTGGGCGGGAGGGCTAGGTACGGCCCAACAGATACGCAGTATTTT. Protein product: CASSQLGGRARYGPTDTQYF.

In its sample, this clone was seen a few times. This chain links TRBV25-1 with TRBJ2-7; 10 bases match TRBD1. Germline assignment: CDR1 MGHDK and CDR2 SYGVNS. J gave up 3 bases and V 8 bases, and 1 base lay outside the gene matches. The CDR3 loop spans 12 amino acids. Written as DNA, the CDR3 is TGTGCCAGCCGGGACAGGGGCTACGAGCAGTACTTC. This encodes CASRDRGYEQYF.

The chain combines TRBV29-1 with TRBJ1-5; a possible D gene is TRBD1 (6 bases). Trimming cost V 5 bases and J 0 bases, with 14 bases left between them. Germline V gene data show CDR1 as SQVTM and CDR2 as ANQGSEA. This CDR3 is 15 amino acids long. The CDR3: CSVIPTGYSNQPQHF. The DNA of the CDR3 is TGCAGCGTTATCCCGACAGGTTATAGCAATCAGCCCCAGCATTTT.

The chain combines TRBV9 with TRBJ2-5; D may be TRBD1 (6 bases). The V end lost 3 bases, the J end lost 0 bases, and 9 bases lay between the germline ends. In germline, CDR1 is SGDLS, CDR2 YYNGEE. This CDR3 has 14 residues. The CDR3 is CASSAGTYQETQYF. The CDR3 nucleotides read TGTGCCAGCAGCGCAGGGACATACCAAGAGACCCAGTACTTC.

This clone came up once. The chain employs TRBV10-3 and TRBJ2-7, with 9 positions matching TRBD1. The CDR3 is made up of 12 amino acids. The V segment lost 7 bases and the J segment 4 bases; nucleotides outside the gene matches: 2. Germline values: CDR1 ENHRY, CDR2 SYGVKD. CDR3 residues: CAIKGQGYEQYF. The CDR3 DNA follows: TGTGCCATCAAGGGACAGGGTTACGAGCAGTACTTC.

The chain combines TRBV9 with TRBJ2-6; TRBD2 matches 7 bases. This CDR3 comprises 16 residues. In germline, CDR1 is SGDLS, CDR2 YYNGEE. The J segment lost 4 bases and the V segment lost 4 bases, leaving 8 bases of the junction unmatched. Written as DNA, the CDR3 is TGTGCCAGCAGCATAGGCGGGGGAGCGGGGGCCAACGTCCTGACTTTC. Translated, it gives CASSIGGGAGANVLTF.

The chain links TRBV6-1 to TRBJ2-4; possibly TRBD2 for D (6 bases). The germline CDR1 and CDR2 sequences are MNHNS and SASEGT. The V end was cut by 3 bases, the J end by 3 bases, with 18 bases between. This CDR3 is 17 amino acids long. CDR3 sequence: CASSDWGDPRGKNIQYF. The CDR3 DNA is TGTGCCAGCAGTGATTGGGGGGATCCTCGAGGCAAAAACATTCAGTACTTC.

The rearrangement joins TRBV9 to TRBJ2-7; 7 nucleotides agree with TRBD2. The V gene end was trimmed by 8 bases and the J gene end by 2 bases; junction bases not matched to a gene: 7. This CDR3 region has 13 residues. Germline loops: CDR1 SGDLS, CDR2 YYNGEE. CDR3 region: CARRSGKPYEQYF. In nucleotides, the CDR3 is TGTGCCAGGCGGAGCGGGAAACCCTACGAGCAGTACTTC.

This sequence joins TRBV9 and TRBJ2-1; perhaps TRBD2 as D (5 bases). The CDR3 has 15 amino acids. The germline gives CDR1 SGDLS, CDR2 YYNGEE. Between the trimmed V and J ends, which lost 0 bases and 7 bases, there was a span of 14 bases. CDR3 DNA sequence: TGTGCCAGCAGCGTAGGGGGAGTATCAGTAAATGAGCAGTTCTTC. Protein: CASSVGGVSVNEQFF.

This chain joins TRBV5-1 and TRBJ2-7, with 15 positions matching TRBD2. This CDR3 has 19 amino acids. Germline values: CDR1 SGHRS, CDR2 YFSETQ. The V gene end was trimmed by 1 base and the J gene end by 1 base; junction bases not matched to a gene: 9. The CDR3 reads CASSLSTGTSGRPSYEQYF. The DNA for the CDR3 is TGCGCCAGCAGCTTGTCCACCGGGACTAGCGGGAGGCCTTCCTACGAGCAGTACTTC.

The chain recombines TRBV4-2 with TRBJ2-1; TRBD2 aligns across 14 bases. V was clipped by 3 bases and J by 5 bases; unmatched bases: 12. The CDR3 has 19 residues. Germline values: CDR1 LGHNA, CDR2 YNFKEQ. CDR3 coding DNA: TGTGCCAGCAGCCAGGCCGGACTAGCGGGAGGCCCAGCGGACAATGAGCAGTTCTTC. Encoded protein: CASSQAGLAGGPADNEQFF.

V gene TRBV9 combines with J gene TRBJ2-1, with TRBD2 matching 7 bases. The CDR3 spans 16 residues. The V and J ends lost 0 bases and 5 bases, in that order; junction bases with no gene match: 8. CDR1 is SGDLS, CDR2 YYNGEE, per germline. CDR3 DNA sequence: TGTGCCAGCAGCGTAGGGGGAGCGGGGACGAACAATGAGCAGTTCTTC. Translating it yields CASSVGGAGTNNEQFF.

The CDR3 region has the DNA TGTGCCAGCAGCTTAAGGACTAGCGGGAGGCTGGGGTACAATGAGCAGTTCTTC. It is translated as CASSLRTSGRLGYNEQFF. V and J are TRBV7-6 and TRBJ2-1; 14 bases match TRBD2. The V and J ends lost 2 bases and 4 bases, in that order; junction bases with no gene match: 7. Germline CDR1 reads SGHVS; CDR2 reads FNYEAQ. This CDR3 is 18 amino acids long.